This TCR beta chain originates from a study of vaccination and CD4 T cells after COVID-19. Study at large: Cultures that served as controls received a CEFX pool, an HIV-1 Nef pool, or no peptide. Study-level results: Investigators enrolled relatively few convalescent patients and included no early post-infection timepoints. Median counts of SARS-CoV-2-reactive clonotypes increased from around 20 to 38; this difference was not significant.

The assay that was used to sequence DNA from cultured CD4+ T cells was the Oncomine TCR Beta short-read assay. Someone extracted genomic DNA from cultured CD4+ T cells. TCRdb recomputed calls from the PCR reads with MiXCR, one row per CDR3 protein. The profile shows more than 10,000 distinct CDR3 sequences, 50% to 60% of them singletons. With 5 bases removed from V and 7 bases from J, the gap between germline ends came to 18 bases. The CDR3 totals 15 residues. Germline V gene sequence: CDR1 MGHRA, CDR2 YSYEKL. Treatment here: approximately nine-day PBMC culture with coronavirus spike peptide pools or control peptides (ViraFEST assay). With regard to this clonotype: Its target is not known.

This TCR was recovered from a human donor with COVID-19. This specimen was cultured CD4+ T cells from blood, taken after SARS-CoV-2 vaccination. The rearrangement uses TRBV4-1 and TRBJ2-1; D might be TRBD1 or TRBD2, each matching 5 bases. The CDR3 is CASSVGRLMINEQFF. CDR3 coding DNA: TGCGCCAGCAGCGTGGGACGCCTAATGATTAATGAGCAGTTCTTC.